The subject of this entry is one T cell receptor beta chain. The antigen remains unidentified. The sample belongs to a study of T cells in localized non-small cell lung cancer. Study-level findings and limits: Without multi-region sequencing, intratumor heterogeneity could not be excluded. Uninvolved adjacent lung had higher T cell clonality than tumor and all other tissues. Appearing in adjacent lung were a median about 57 of the top 100 tumor clones. Higher blood T cell density tracked longer overall survival.

J gave up 8 bases and V 1 base, and 10 bases lay outside the gene matches. In germline, CDR1 is LNHDA, CDR2 SQIVND (reference sequence). CDR3 length equals 15 residues. Produced via immunoSEQ multiplex PCR; TCRdb's table is partial and in-frame only. Of more than 50,000 clones listed, approximately 80% are singletons. The input for sequencing was peripheral blood, taken before any cancer treatment. This sequence joins TRBV19 and TRBJ1-2, with 7 bases aligning to TRBD1. The receptor was derived from an older female donor with stage II squamous cell lung carcinoma. CDR3 sequence: CASSIGRQGIWGYTF. CDR3 coding DNA: TGTGCCAGTAGTATAGGTCGACAGGGAATTTGGGGCTACACCTTC.